This T cell receptor beta chain originates from a study of cytomegalovirus exposure and HLA in healthy donors. Study-wide points: Further analysis, carried out later, found HLA-associated TCR beta chains more clonally expanded than equally common other chains.

As regards this clone: Its antigen is not identified.

Vbeta (60) and Jbeta (13) primers were used in the PCR. Assay used: immunoSEQ multiplex PCR; TCRdb lists only in-frame clones, some missing. Among about 110,000 clones listed, over 70% were seen once. The CDR3 extends over 14 amino acids. The V gene lost 5 bases and the J gene lost 6 bases, with 16 bases spanning the gap. From germline, CDR1 is SEHNR and CDR2 FQNEAQ (reference sequence). This receptor was identified in a man in his thirties or forties in good health and CMV-seronegative. The rearrangement joins TRBV7-9 to TRBJ1-1, with a tentative D call TRBD1 (6 bases). Sequenced sample: PBMCs. The CDR3 region is CASSPWTEDAEAFF. The DNA for the CDR3 is TGTGCCAGCAGCCCTTGGACAGAGGACGCTGAAGCTTTCTTT.